The entry below gives a single T cell receptor beta chain sequence along with its context. Its recognized antigen is unknown. No qualities accompany the bases; no much larger clone lies one base away. Whole blood was collected in K2EDTA tubes by collaborating institutions according to the institutions' own protocols. For TCRbeta analysis, collaborators shipped samples in one of three forms: frozen whole blood, isolated PBMCs, or DNA extracted from either of those sample types. The immunoSEQ Assay, a bias-controlled multiplex PCR, was used to amplify TCRbeta CDR3 regions from genomic DNA. Turning to the authors' computational methods: The number of nucleated cells in each sample was estimated from the amplification of reference gene primers within the assay. To quantify the absolute abundance of each unique TCRbeta CDR3 rearrangement, sequence reads were collapsed and filtered. For each sample, productive Simpson clonality was calculated by taking the square root of Simpson's diversity index across productive rearrangements. This is the immuneACCESS table as TCRdb keeps it, with only in-frame sequences that have V and J called. A part of the clones is gone; compared with another copy, unresolved V genes explain less than half, and the rest is unexplained. Clonal size and the V and J genes are those of that table, whereas D and trimming came from the DNA. Counted in this sample were around 320,000 clones; 75% to 85% of them appeared once. The leading ten clones occupy 7.2% of the sample.

These data originate in a study of blood T cell repertoires in COVID-19 (dated by TCRdb to about 2020). In terms of the full investigation: Samples from collaborators originated in the United States, Italy and Spain and spanned both the acute and convalescent phases of COVID-19. The material from the prospective study consisted of cDNA or gDNA derived from T cells, B-cell-depleted T cells, or PBMCs. Where available, HLA class I and class II types were taken from metadata supplied by the sample provider and were not determined by assay-based typing. A de-identified subject ID, COVID-19 status, age in years and sex were almost always included in the sample metadata. The samples were drawn from the first 160 participants of the ongoing ImmuneRACE study and from more than 1,000 subjects provided by 6 global collaborators. The repertoires were released in a freely available public database intended as a resource for research on the immune response to SARS-CoV-2. Deeply sampled blood TCRbeta repertoires from subjects exposed to, actively infected with, or recovered from COVID-19 were included in the dataset. The paper as a whole reports these results and caveats: Clinical and demographic metadata were provided uncurated, with the amount varying by source and participant.

Between the V and J ends, shortened by 0 bases and 4 bases respectively, the junction contains 9 bases. In the germline V gene (reference sequence), CDR1 corresponds to WNHNN and CDR2 to SYGVQD. Measured from the cysteine to the phenylalanine, the CDR3 is 14 residues long. Left in the record is the CDR3 DNA by itself, 42 bases read in frame from the first base. The clonotype comes from a human donor in a cohort sampled during active COVID-19. The sequenced sample consisted of peripheral blood. The rearranged chain carries TRBV10-1 and TRBJ1-2, with the D gene uncertain. The encoded CDR3 is CASSESGSGYGYTF. The nucleotide sequence reads as follows: TGCGCCAGCAGTGAGTCGGGCAGCGGCTATGGCTACACCTTC.